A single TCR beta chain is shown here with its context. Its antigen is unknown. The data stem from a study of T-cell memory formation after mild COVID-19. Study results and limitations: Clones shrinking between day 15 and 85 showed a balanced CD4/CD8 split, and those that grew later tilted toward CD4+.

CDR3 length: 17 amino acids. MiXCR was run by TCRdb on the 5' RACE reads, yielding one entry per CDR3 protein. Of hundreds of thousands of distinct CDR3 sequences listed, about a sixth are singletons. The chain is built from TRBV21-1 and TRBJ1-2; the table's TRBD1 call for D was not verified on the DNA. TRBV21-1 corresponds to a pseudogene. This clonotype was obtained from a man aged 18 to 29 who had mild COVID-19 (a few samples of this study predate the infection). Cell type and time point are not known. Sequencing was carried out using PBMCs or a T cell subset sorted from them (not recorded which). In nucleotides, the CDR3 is TGTGCCAGCAGCCTCTTTCTGAAGGGGGCTATCGGCTATGGCTACACCTTC. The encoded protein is CASSLFLKGAIGYGYTF.